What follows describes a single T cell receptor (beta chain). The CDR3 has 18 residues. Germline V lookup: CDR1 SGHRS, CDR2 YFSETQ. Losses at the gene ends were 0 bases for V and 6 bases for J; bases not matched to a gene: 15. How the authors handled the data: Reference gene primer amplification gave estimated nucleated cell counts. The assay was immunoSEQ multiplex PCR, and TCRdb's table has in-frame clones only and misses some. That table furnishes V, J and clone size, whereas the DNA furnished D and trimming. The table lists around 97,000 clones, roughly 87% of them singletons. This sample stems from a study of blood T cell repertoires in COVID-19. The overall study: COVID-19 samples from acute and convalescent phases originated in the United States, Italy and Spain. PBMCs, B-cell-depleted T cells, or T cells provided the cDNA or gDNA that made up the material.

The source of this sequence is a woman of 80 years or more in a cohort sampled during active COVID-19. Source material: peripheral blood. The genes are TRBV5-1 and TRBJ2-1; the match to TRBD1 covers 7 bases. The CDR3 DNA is TGCGCCAGCAGCTTGGGTCCAAGATGGGCAGGGGGAGCCAATGAGCAGTTCTTC. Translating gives CASSLGPRWAGGANEQFF.